A single sample gave rise to the 25 T cell receptor beta chains below, sequenced in a study of post-analysis software for immune sequencing data (dated by TCRdb to the mid-2010s). Receptor libraries were prepared by PCR. Sequencing instrument: Illumina HiSeq 2500. To reduce PCR and sequencing biases, unique molecular identifiers were built into the TCR beta cDNA libraries. TCRdb trimmed the raw reads at Q25, called clones with MiXCR and kept productive beta chains. Under each unique CDR3 protein, matching rows form one entry showing the most common genes and DNA. The sample records fewer than 850,000 distinct CDR3 sequences, around 46% of which are singletons. Over 4.5% of the sample is in the top ten clones. Their specific antigens are unknown. Overall study results and their limits: Significantly higher frequencies in patients than in controls were found for a handful of TRBV segments, including TRBV5-6, TRBV5-1 and TRBV20-1.

Specimen: blood. These receptors came from a girl aged 5-17 years with multiple sclerosis.

The gene calls are TRBV12-3 or TRBV12-4 and TRBJ2-2; the D is unclear. The CDR3 sequence is 14 residues long. Trimming took 7 bases from V and 1 from J, leaving 10 bases between them. The CDR3 region has the DNA TGTGCCAGCATAGGCCGGCAGAACACCGGGGAGCTGTTTTTT. This sequence encodes CASIGRQNTGELFF.

The genes are TRBV5-1 and TRBJ2-3; D ambiguous. Germline V gene lookup returns CDR1 SGHRS and CDR2 YFSETQ. The CDR3 spans 15 residues. V was pared by 3 bases and J by 0 bases, with 11 bases between. The CDR3 protein is CASSSEGRSTDTQYF. The CDR3 DNA reads TGCGCCAGCAGCTCAGAAGGCAGAAGCACAGATACGCAGTATTTT.

This clonotype was observed a handful of times. The CDR3, as DNA: TGCGCCAGCAGCTTGGAACTAGGCAGGGCAGGGTCCTACGAGCAGTACTTC. Translated: CASSLELGRAGSYEQYF. The chain has TRBV5-1 and TRBJ2-7; D may be TRBD1 or TRBD2 (5 bases each). Trimming cost V 0 bases and J 1 base, with 17 bases left between them. This CDR3 is built from 17 residues. Germline lookup yields CDR1 SGHRS and CDR2 YFSETQ.

V gene TRBV28 combines with J gene TRBJ2-7, with D maybe TRBD2 (7 bases). The J call is in doubt because the DNA end fits TRBJ2-5 better. This CDR3 region has 15 residues. From germline, CDR1 is MDHEN and CDR2 SYDVKM. The CDR3 spells CASSPRTPGGETQYF. CDR3 sequence (DNA): TGTGCCAGCAGCCCGAGGACCCCGGGGGGCGAGACCCAGTACTTC.

V and J are TRBV28 and TRBJ2-7, with D perhaps matching TRBD2 (5 bases). This CDR3 is built from 15 residues. From germline, CDR1 is MDHEN and CDR2 SYDVKM. V lost 5 bases and J 3 bases, leaving 17 bases between the germline ends. CDR3 sequence (DNA): TGTGCCAGCAGTCCGGGGTCAAACGGGGTCTACGAGCAGTACTTC. Protein sequence: CASSPGSNGVYEQYF.

This chain links TRBV27 with TRBJ2-1; 7 bases are a match to TRBD2. Per the germline V gene, CDR1 is MNHEY and CDR2 is SMNVEV (reference sequence). The CDR3 has 14 amino acids. The trim removed 3 bases at V and 6 bases at J, leaving 5 bases unmatched. CDR3 nucleotides: TGTGCCAGCAGTTTGGGACTAAGTTTCAATGAGCAGTTCTTC. This translates into CASSLGLSFNEQFF.

This clonotype was seen a few times. The chain is built from TRBV5-1 and TRBJ1-1; tentatively, D is TRBD1 (5 bases). Trimming stripped 4 bases from V and 0 bases from J, with 10 bases between. The CDR3 consists of 14 residues. Germline CDR1 is SGHRS and CDR2 is YFSETQ. CDR3 protein: CASSTGTVNTEAFF. DNA of the CDR3: TGCGCCAGCAGCACCGGGACGGTGAACACTGAAGCTTTCTTT.

The V gene is TRBV3-1, the J gene TRBJ1-1; 7 bases map to TRBD1. J was trimmed by 5 bases and V by 2 bases; bases with no gene match: 11. Germline CDR1 is LGHDT and CDR2 is YNNKEL (reference sequence). The CDR3 loop spans 16 amino acids. The CDR3 DNA reads TGTGCCAGCAGCCAATCTAACAGGGGCGCAGGGACTGAAGCTTTCTTT. As protein: CASSQSNRGAGTEAFF.

The rearrangement links TRBV12-3 or TRBV12-4 to TRBJ1-2; D possibly corresponds to TRBD1 (5 bases). Trimming pared 5 bases from V and 6 bases from J, leaving 13 bases between. The CDR3 is made up of 13 amino acids. In DNA form, the CDR3 reads TGTGCCAGCAGTCTCGCGTGGGGGGATGGCTACACCTTC. Translated, it gives CASSLAWGDGYTF.

The chain links TRBV5-1 to TRBJ2-1; 8 bases are a match to TRBD2. This CDR3 has 12 residues. J was trimmed by 8 bases and V by 7 bases; bases with no gene match: 5. Germline CDR1 and CDR2: SGHRS and YFSETQ. CDR3 DNA sequence: TGCGCCAGCGGAGCGGGAGTCGATGAGCAGTTCTTC. Translating gives CASGAGVDEQFF.

This chain joins TRBV20-1 and TRBJ2-4, with D hard to call. Trimming took 2 bases from V and 1 from J, leaving 3 bases between them. Per germline, CDR1 DFQATT and CDR2 SNEGSKA (reference sequence). This CDR3 is built from 12 residues. The CDR3 loop is CSARQAKNIQYF. Here the CDR3 DNA reads TGCAGTGCTAGACAGGCCAAAAACATTCAGTACTTC.

This clonotype was found a few times. The chain has TRBV7-3 and TRBJ2-7; TRBD2 is a possible D gene (5 bases). In germline, CDR1 is SGHTA, CDR2 FQGTGA. The ends were cut back, 2 bases at V and 3 bases at J, with 17 bases in the middle. CDR3 length equals 16 residues. The CDR3 region has the DNA TGTGCCAGCAGCTTATGTGAGCGCGGGCGCTGCTACGAGCAGTACTTC. This gives the protein CASSLCERGRCYEQYF.

The chain links TRBV6-6 to TRBJ1-5; 9 positions match TRBD1. V shed 6 bases and J 4 bases; nucleotides not matched to a gene: 7. CDR3 size: 15 residues. CDR1 and CDR2 from the germline V gene are MNHNY and SVGAGI (reference sequence). In DNA, the CDR3 is TGTGCCAGCAGAGACTCACAGGGGGCTAATCAGCCCCAGCATTTT. Its translation: CASRDSQGANQPQHF.

This clonotype came up a few times. The chain employs TRBV7-3 and TRBJ1-2; tentatively, D is TRBD1 (5 bases). This CDR3 has 17 residues. CDR1 and CDR2 (germline): SGHTA, FQGTGA. Trimming took 5 bases from V and 3 from J, leaving 22 bases between them. CDR3 sequence (DNA): TGTGCCAGCAGCCTTACTGGGGCAGGGCTTCTGGACTATGGCTACACCTTC. Protein sequence: CASSLTGAGLLDYGYTF.

The chain couples TRBV20-1 to TRBJ1-4; no clear D. Germline V gene lookup returns CDR1 DFQATT and CDR2 SNEGSKA (reference sequence). The CDR3 has 13 residues. V dropped 1 base and J dropped 4 bases, with 7 bases sitting between them. The CDR3 region is CSARAILNEKLFF. The CDR3 nucleotides are TGCAGTGCTAGAGCCATACTTAATGAAAAACTGTTTTTT.

Only a few counts were recorded for this clonotype. V and J are TRBV28 and TRBJ2-7; D gene unclear. Per the germline V gene, CDR1 is MDHEN and CDR2 is SYDVKM. The length of the CDR3 is 14 residues. V shed 8 bases and J shed 0 bases, with 14 bases lying between them. CDR3 in DNA: TGTGCCAGCGCAGAATTCCTGAGCTCCTACGAGCAGTACTTC. This gives the protein CASAEFLSSYEQYF.

This clonotype was detected a few times. The V call is TRBV4-2, the J call TRBJ2-7, with D unresolved. The J call may not be correct, given that the DNA end is closer to TRBJ2-5. The CDR3 is 13 residues long. Germline CDR1 and CDR2: LGHNA and YNFKEQ. This CDR3 is CASSPSSRETQYF. As DNA, the CDR3 is TGTGCCAGCAGCCCCAGTTCCAGGGAGACCCAGTACTTC.

The chain is built from TRBV15 and TRBJ2-5; the match to TRBD2 covers 9 bases. This CDR3 is built from 15 residues. V shed 2 bases, J shed 5 bases, and the junction held 6 bases outside the gene matches. CDR1 and CDR2 from the germline V gene are LNHNV and YYDKDF (reference sequence). The CDR3 protein is CATSRHSGSGETQYF. The CDR3 DNA sequence: TGTGCCACCAGCAGACATAGCGGGAGTGGCGAGACCCAGTACTTC.

This clonotype has more than one count but fewer than ten. The chain employs TRBV5-1 and TRBJ2-3, with 11 bases lining up with TRBD2. Per the germline V gene, CDR1 is SGHRS and CDR2 is YFSETQ. Trimming took 4 bases from V and 1 from J; bases not matched to a gene: 8. The CDR3 sequence is 17 residues long. CDR3 DNA: TGCGCCAGCAGCCGAACCGGGACTAGCGGAGGCACAGATACGCAGTATTTT. Protein sequence: CASSRTGTSGGTDTQYF.

This chain connects TRBV7-2 to TRBJ2-2, with 10 bases aligning to TRBD2. The CDR3 runs to 17 residues. Looked up from germline, CDR1 is SGHTA and CDR2 is FQGNSA. With V trimmed by 1 base and J by 7 bases, 9 bases remained unmatched. The CDR3 bases are TGTGCCAGCAGCTTAGTATTGCTAGCGGGAGAGGACGGGGAGCTGTTTTTT. Protein: CASSLVLLAGEDGELFF.

This clonotype was observed once. The CDR3 nucleotides read TGTGCCAGCTCACCATCGGGGGACTCCGGTGAGGATGAGCAGTTCTTC. It is translated as CASSPSGDSGEDEQFF. This chain uses TRBV18 with TRBJ2-1; D possibly corresponds to TRBD2 (6 bases). The V gene's germline CDR1 is KGHSH and CDR2 LQKENI. Trimming took off 2 bases at V and 8 bases at J, with 19 bases between the two ends. This CDR3 comprises 16 residues.

In DNA, the CDR3 is TGTGCCAGCAGTTTAGCACCAATACCTCTCCTCTTTTACAATGAGCAGTTCTTC. Encoded protein: CASSLAPIPLLFYNEQFF. This chain links TRBV12-3 or TRBV12-4 with TRBJ2-1; D remains ambiguous. Deletions cut 0 bases from V and 4 bases from J, with 19 bases between. The CDR3 covers 18 residues.

This clonotype was seen more than once but under ten times. The chain uses TRBV28 and TRBJ2-7, with 8 bases identical to TRBD1. Trimming removed 3 bases from V and 5 bases from J; junction bases left unmatched: 12. Germline-derived CDR1 and CDR2 are MDHEN and SYDVKM. This CDR3 has 16 residues. CDR3: CASSLSGQGERDEQYF. The DNA of the CDR3 is TGTGCCAGCAGTTTGTCTGGACAGGGTGAACGGGACGAGCAGTACTTC.

This clonotype was observed a few times. V gene TRBV20-1 combines with J gene TRBJ2-1; D is possibly TRBD2 (6 bases). CDR3 length: 13 residues. V lost 5 bases, J lost 4 bases, and 12 bases lay in between. The germline gives CDR1 DFQATT, CDR2 SNEGSKA (reference sequence). CDR3 nucleotide sequence: TGCAGTGCTCCTTGGGACTCATACAATGAGCAGTTCTTC. It translates to CSAPWDSYNEQFF.

This clonotype showed up just a few times. DNA of the CDR3: TGTGCCAGCAGCTTGGCAGGGGCCCTCAATGAGCAGTTCTTC. This sequence encodes CASSLAGALNEQFF. The V call is TRBV7-9, the J call TRBJ2-1; TRBD1 might be the D (6 bases). CDR3 size: 14 residues. The V and J ends lost 3 bases and 6 bases respectively, with 12 bases between them. Germline CDR1 reads SEHNR; CDR2 reads FQNEAQ (reference sequence).